These 15 T cell receptor beta chains were all obtained from the same sample, sequenced in a study of cytomegalovirus exposure and HLA in healthy donors. PCR used 60 Vbeta primers and 13 Jbeta primers. Clones were sequenced by immunoSEQ multiplex PCR, and TCRdb holds only the in-frame ones, with some missing. Recorded here are 55,000 to 70,000 clones; the top ten clones represent around 2.4%. The specimen was PBMCs. The receptors here all came from a female donor in good health and CMV-seropositive.

Concerning this clone itself: A read error may account for a junction end that differs from germline. This chain connects TRBV7-2 to TRBJ2-1; 10 bases fit TRBD2. Germline V gene data show CDR1 as SGHTA and CDR2 as FQGNSA. This CDR3 contains 15 residues. DNA for the CDR3: TGTGCCAGCAGCTCTAGCGGGAGCTCCGACAATGAGCAGTTCTTC. This translates into CASSSSGSSDNEQFF.

V is TRBV7-3 and J is TRBJ2-5; D is perhaps TRBD2 (5 bases). The J call may be wrong; the DNA end is better matched by TRBJ2-7. Germline V gene sequence: CDR1 SGHTA, CDR2 FQGTGA. CDR3 length equals 14 residues. CDR3 sequence reads: CASSLMRASHEQYF. The CDR3 region has the DNA TGTGCCAGCAGCTTAATGCGGGCGTCCCACGAGCAGTACTTC.

The chain has TRBV4-1 and TRBJ2-7; TRBD1 aligns across 8 bases. After removal of 2 bases from V and 5 bases from J, the junction contained 8 bases not matched to a gene. Germline assignment: CDR1 MGHRA and CDR2 YSYEKL. CDR3 length equals 15 residues. DNA of the CDR3: TGCGCCAGCAGCCAAACACCGACAGGGGCACACGAGCAGTACTTC. This sequence encodes CASSQTPTGAHEQYF.

CDR3 bases: TGTGCCGGCAAAATCCCTTACCCGGGACAGGGCACCGGGGAGCTGTTTTTT. As protein: CAGKIPYPGQGTGELFF. The rearrangement links TRBV30 to TRBJ2-2; 9 bases agree with TRBD1. The CDR3 totals 17 residues. The trim removed 8 bases at V and 4 bases at J, leaving 17 bases unmatched. CDR1 and CDR2 from the germline V gene are GTSNPN and SVGIG (reference sequence).

The chain couples TRBV30 to TRBJ1-5; possibly TRBD1 for D (6 bases). Per the germline V gene, CDR1 is GTSNPN and CDR2 is SVGIG (reference sequence). V was trimmed by 3 bases and J by 3 bases, leaving 12 bases between them. The CDR3 runs to 14 residues. CDR3 DNA sequence: TGTGCCTGGAGAGGACCAGGGGACAATCAGCCCCAGCATTTT. This translates into CAWRGPGDNQPQHF. Using reference TRBV30 and TRBJ1-5 for the parts outside the CDR3, the full variable domain is SQTIHQWPATLVQPVGSPLSLECTVEGTSNPNLYWYRQAAGRGLQLLFYSVGIGQISSEVPQNLSASRPQDRQFILSSKKLLLSDSGFYLCAWRGPGDNQPQHFGDGTRLSIL.

The chain carries TRBV19 and TRBJ1-2; 9 bases match TRBD1. Losses at the gene ends were 4 bases for V and 3 bases for J; bases not matched to a gene: 9. The V gene's germline CDR1 is LNHDA and CDR2 SQIVND (reference sequence). CDR3 size: 16 residues. The CDR3 coding sequence is TGTGCCAGTAGTAAAGCCGGACAGGGGATTGACTATGGCTACACCTTC. It specifies CASSKAGQGIDYGYTF.

In the case of this clone: The junction and the germline gene differ at one end; a read error may be behind it. The chain employs TRBV12-5 and TRBJ1-1, with D perhaps TRBD1 (6 bases). This CDR3 region has 15 residues. In germline, CDR1 is LGHNT, CDR2 FRNRAP. The CDR3 nucleotides are TGTGCTAGTGGCCGAATAACACCGGGACAATCTGAAGATTTCTTT. This translates into CASGRITPGQSEDFF.

This chain joins TRBV4-2 and TRBJ2-7, with TRBD1 matching over 9 bases. V was clipped by 1 base and J by 2 bases; unmatched bases: 6. This CDR3 is built from 16 residues. Germline values: CDR1 LGHNA, CDR2 YNFKEQ. The CDR3 spells CASSQVAGTGTYEQYF. The CDR3 DNA is TGTGCCAGCAGCCAAGTTGCCGGGACAGGGACCTACGAGCAGTACTTC.

The rearrangement links TRBV10-3 to TRBJ2-3, with 14 bases aligning to TRBD2. The V gene end was trimmed by 5 bases and the J gene end by 5 bases; junction bases not matched to a gene: 6. Looked up from germline, CDR1 is ENHRY and CDR2 is SYGVKD. This CDR3 is built from 16 residues. In DNA, the CDR3 is TGTGCCATCAGTCCGGGACTAGCGGGAGCTGTAGATACGCAGTATTTT. This encodes CAISPGLAGAVDTQYF.

This clone is identified as medium-sized from frequency. V gene TRBV4-2 combines with J gene TRBJ2-5; the match to TRBD1 covers 8 bases. In germline, CDR1 is LGHNA, CDR2 YNFKEQ. The CDR3 runs to 16 residues. V dropped 0 bases and J dropped 5; count of bases not matched to a gene: 8. The CDR3 is CASSQDEGQGGETQYF. As DNA, the CDR3 is TGTGCCAGCAGCCAAGATGAAGGACAGGGTGGGGAGACCCAGTACTTC.

The gene calls are TRBV4-1 and TRBJ2-1; 12 bases fit TRBD2. Germline V gene data show CDR1 as MGHRA and CDR2 as YSYEKL. The CDR3 runs to 15 residues. Trimming cost V 7 bases and J 9 bases; bases outside gene matches: 10. The CDR3 loop reads CASINLAGGPGEQFF. CDR3 sequence (DNA): TGCGCCAGCATCAATCTAGCGGGGGGGCCGGGTGAGCAGTTCTTC.

This chain joins TRBV7-2 and TRBJ2-7, with a tentative D call TRBD2 (6 bases). CDR1 and CDR2 (germline): SGHTA, FQGNSA. This CDR3 comprises 18 residues. Trimming pared 1 base from V and 1 base from J, leaving 20 bases between. The CDR3 here is CASSLERRQEGESYEQYF. The CDR3 nucleotides read TGTGCCAGCAGCTTAGAACGTCGGCAGGAGGGAGAGTCCTACGAGCAGTACTTC. Using reference TRBV7-2 and TRBJ2-7 for the parts outside the CDR3, the full variable domain is GAGVSQSPSNKVTEKGKDVELRCDPISGHTALYWYRQSLGQGLEFLIYFQGNSAPDKSGLPSDRFSAERTGGSVSTLTIQRTQQEDSAVYLCASSLERRQEGESYEQYFGPGTRLTVT.

The CDR3 protein is CASSVEGVAETQYF. CDR3 DNA: TGTGCCAGCAGCGTAGAGGGAGTTGCAGAGACCCAGTACTTC. V is TRBV9 and J is TRBJ2-5; a possible D gene is TRBD2 (5 bases). CDR1 SGDLS and CDR2 YYNGEE come from the germline V gene. With 0 bases removed from V and 4 bases from J, the gap between germline ends came to 10 bases. The CDR3 runs 14 residues.

V gene TRBV5-1 combines with J gene TRBJ1-1; possible D gene TRBD1, 6 bases. Germline V gene sequence: CDR1 SGHRS, CDR2 YFSETQ. The V and J ends lost 4 bases and 3 bases respectively, with 13 bases between them. The CDR3 covers 14 residues. The chain's CDR3 is CASSAQGSYTEAFF. Written as DNA, the CDR3 is TGCGCCAGCAGCGCGCAGGGGTCATACACTGAAGCTTTCTTT.

The CDR3 coding sequence is TGTGCCAGCAGCTTAGGGACAGACTATGGCTACACCTTC. It translates to CASSLGTDYGYTF. The chain couples TRBV11-2 to TRBJ1-2, with D tentatively TRBD1 (6 bases). The CDR3 length is 13 residues. Germline CDR1 is SGHAT and CDR2 is FQNNGV. V lost 1 base and J lost 3, with 6 bases in between.